The clone carrying this T cell receptor (beta chain) was seen repeatedly, ten times or more. V gave up 2 bases and J gave up 1 base, with 20 bases separating them. Germline CDR1 reads MNHEY; CDR2 reads SVGEGT. The CDR3 loop spans 18 amino acids. In the original workflow: The authors estimated nucleated cell counts from reference gene primer amplification. Generated by immunoSEQ multiplex PCR, the TCRdb table keeps only in-frame clones and is missing some. V, J and clone size were drawn from that table, and D and trimming were deduced from the DNA. The data show about 180,000 clones, around 85% seen once. This sample was included in a study of blood T cell repertoires in COVID-19.

The sequence was collected from a person aged 65 to 85 with COVID-19, enrolled during active disease. The chain joins TRBV6-2 or TRBV6-3 to TRBJ1-1, with D tentatively TRBD1 (5 bases). Sequencing was carried out using peripheral blood. CDR3 protein: CASSYPAHLGPANTEAFF. CDR3 coding DNA: TGTGCCAGCAGTTACCCGGCCCACCTGGGGCCGGCGAACACTGAAGCTTTCTTT.